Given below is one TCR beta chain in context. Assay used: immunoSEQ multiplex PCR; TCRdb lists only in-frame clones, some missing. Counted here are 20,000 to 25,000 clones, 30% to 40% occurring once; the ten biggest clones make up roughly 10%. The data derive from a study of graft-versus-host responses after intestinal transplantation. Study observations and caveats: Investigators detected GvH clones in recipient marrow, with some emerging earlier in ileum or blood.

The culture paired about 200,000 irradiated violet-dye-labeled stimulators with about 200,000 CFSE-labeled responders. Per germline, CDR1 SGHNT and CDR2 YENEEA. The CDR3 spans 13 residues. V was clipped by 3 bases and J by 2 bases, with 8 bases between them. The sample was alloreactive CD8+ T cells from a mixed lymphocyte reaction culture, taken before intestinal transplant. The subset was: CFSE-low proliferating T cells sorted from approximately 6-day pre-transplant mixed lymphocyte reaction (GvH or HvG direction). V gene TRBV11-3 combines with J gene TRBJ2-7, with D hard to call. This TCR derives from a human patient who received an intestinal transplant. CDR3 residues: CASSLAPTYEQYF. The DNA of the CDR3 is TGTGCCAGCAGCTTGGCGCCTACCTACGAGCAGTACTTC.